This T cell receptor beta chain was sequenced during a study of blood T cells in healthy people across ages. Study-level findings and limits: Diversity figures derived from one million T cells were judged to underestimate the true value. In these data, TCR beta diversity tracked strongly with naive T cell percentage.

For the second PCR, which ran for about 6 to 12 cycles, a sample-barcoded 5' primer and a J-beta primer mix were used. TCRdb re-called the 5' RACE reads with MiXCR, one entry per CDR3 protein. The table lists hundreds of thousands of distinct CDR3 sequences, approximately 43% of them singletons, with more than 20% in the top ten. For this clonotype: As yet, its antigen is unknown.

This CDR3 has 14 residues. The rearrangement uses TRBV21-1 and TRBJ2-1; the table's D call of TRBD1 was not tested on the DNA. TRBV21-1 is a recognized pseudogene. The TCR comes from a woman aged 55-70 years in good health. Sequencing was performed on blood. This chain's CDR3 is CASKRQGVYNEQFF. In DNA form, the CDR3 reads TGTGCCAGCAAGAGACAGGGGGTTTACAATGAGCAGTTCTTC.